This is a list of T cell receptor beta chains from one sample in a study of PD-1 blockade in mismatch repair-deficient tumors. Data came from immunoSEQ multiplex PCR; TCRdb stores just in-frame clones and leaves some out. The sample includes 75,000 to 85,000 clones, roughly 80% of them seen just once. The material was peripheral blood, obtained 12 weeks after starting pembrolizumab. These receptors all come from an adult with mismatch repair-deficient cancer. Each CDR3 is given with its conserved first and last residue. D genes are given only for firm matches. Clone size is not always given. Where it is, it says once, few, many or a class for expanded clones.

v_gene,d_gene,abundance,j_gene,CDR3nt,CDR3aa
TRBV19,NA,NA,TRBJ1-2,TGTGCCAGTACCTTAGTGGGGCGGGCAGCCCAACCCTATGGCTACACCTTC,CASTLVGRAAQPYGYTF
TRBV7-6,NA,NA,TRBJ2-7,TGTGCCAGCAGTTTTGGGCCTAGGGAGCAGTACTTC,CASSFGPREQYF
TRBV2,NA,NA,TRBJ2-7,TGTGCCAGCACTCCCGGGACCATAAACTACGAGCAGTACTTC,CASTPGTINYEQYF
TRBV11-2,NA,NA,TRBJ2-5,TGTGCCAGCAGCTTCCAAGAGACCCAGTACTTC,CASSFQETQYF
TRBV19,NA,NA,TRBJ1-2,TGTGCCAGTAGTATTTCCGCGGGGAACTATGGCTACACCTTC,CASSISAGNYGYTF
TRBV4-3,NA,NA,TRBJ1-4,TGCGCCAGCAGCCAAGATGGAGGGGAAAAACTGTTTTTT,CASSQDGGEKLFF
TRBV7-9,TRBD1,NA,TRBJ2-5,TGTGCCAGCAGCTTATTTTATGGGAGGACAGGGGTCGGAGAGACCCAGTACTTC,CASSLFYGRTGVGETQYF
TRBV11-1,NA,NA,TRBJ2-5,TGTGCCAGCAGCTTAGCACAGGGCGGAGAGACCCAGTACTTC,CASSLAQGGETQYF
TRBV5-1,NA,NA,TRBJ2-6,TGCGCCAGCAGTAATGGGGTCTTTGAGGCTGCTGGGGCCAACGTCCTGACTTTC,CASSNGVFEAAGANVLTF
TRBV19,TRBD2,NA,TRBJ2-2,TGTGCCAGTAGCCAAAGACTAGCCTCCGGGGAGCTGTTTTTT,CASSQRLASGELFF
TRBV6-1,NA,few,TRBJ1-4,TGTGCCAGCAGTGAAACCGACGGACTGTTTTTT,CASSETDGLFF
TRBV11-1,TRBD1,few,TRBJ2-6,TGTGCCAGCAGCTCGACAGGGGCCTCTGGGGCCAACGTCCTGACTTTC,CASSSTGASGANVLTF
TRBV6-5,NA,NA,TRBJ1-1,TGTGCCAGCAGTTACTCCCGGTCCGTCCTAGCTTTCTTT,CASSYSRSVLAFF
TRBV9,TRBD1,NA,TRBJ1-1,TGTGCCAGCAGCATGCAGGGGGTGAGCACTGAAGCTTTCTTT,CASSMQGVSTEAFF
TRBV10-3,NA,NA,TRBJ2-1,TGTGCCATCAGGGACCTGGGCAATGAGCAGTTCTTC,CAIRDLGNEQFF
TRBV6-1,TRBD2,NA,TRBJ2-7,TGTGCCAGCGGAATCGGGACTAGCGGGATCTACGAGCAGTACTTC,CASGIGTSGIYEQYF
TRBV19,NA,NA,TRBJ2-1,TGTGCCAGTAGTATCACTGGGTTAGGCAATGAGCAGTTCTTC,CASSITGLGNEQFF
TRBV5-1,NA,NA,TRBJ2-3,TGCGCCAGCAGCCAAGGGGACTTCACAGATACGCAGTATTTT,CASSQGDFTDTQYF
TRBV21-1,NA,NA,TRBJ1-5,TGTGCCAGCAGCCCGGGGGGGGACAGGGATAACAATCAGCCCCAGCATTTT,CASSPGGDRDNNQPQHF
TRBV6-1,NA,NA,TRBJ1-1,TGTGCCACCGGATGGTTCACTGAAGCTTTCTTT,CATGWFTEAFF
TRBV6-5,NA,NA,TRBJ1-1,TGTGCCAGCACTGGGCTCACTGAAGCTTTCTTT,CASTGLTEAFF
TRBV11-3,NA,NA,TRBJ2-5,TGTGCCAGCAGCCCCCGGGACACCCTCGGAGAGACCCAGTACTTC,CASSPRDTLGETQYF
TRBV28,TRBD1,NA,TRBJ1-4,TGTGCCAGCAGTTTGTGGACAGGGGAACCAACTAATGAAAAACTGTTTTTT,CASSLWTGEPTNEKLFF
TRBV4-1,TRBD1,NA,TRBJ1-1,TGCGCCAGCAGCCAGGGAGACAGGGAGCTAACTGAAGCTTTCTTT,CASSQGDRELTEAFF
TRBV4-3,NA,NA,TRBJ1-2,TGCGCCAGCAGCCAAGAGATCAGGGATGGCTACACCTTC,CASSQEIRDGYTF
TRBV6-1,NA,NA,TRBJ1-1,TGTGCCAGCAGTGAGATATTCGGGGGCTCGAACACTGAAGCTTTCTTT,CASSEIFGGSNTEAFF
TRBV5-5,NA,NA,TRBJ1-2,TGTGCCAGCAGCTCGACCGGATATGGCTACACCTTC,CASSSTGYGYTF
TRBV6-9,TRBD2,NA,TRBJ2-1,TGTGCCAGCAGTCCCACGGTAGCGGGCGATGAGCAGTTCTTC,CASSPTVAGDEQFF
TRBV10-2,NA,NA,TRBJ2-7,TGCGCCAGCAGTGAGTATGCAGGGCAGAACGAGCAGTACTTC,CASSEYAGQNEQYF
TRBV7-3,TRBD2,NA,TRBJ2-5,TGTGCCAGCAGGTCGACTAGCGGGAGGGACAAGGACCAAGAGACCCAGTACTTC,CASRSTSGRDKDQETQYF
TRBV29-1,NA,NA,TRBJ2-1,TGCAGCGTTGAAGATGCGAGAAACTCCTACAATGAGCAGTTCTTC,CSVEDARNSYNEQFF
TRBV5-1,NA,NA,TRBJ2-2,TGCGCCAGCAGCTTTGAGCCGGCGAACACCGGGGAGCTGTTTTTT,CASSFEPANTGELFF
TRBV19,TRBD1,NA,TRBJ1-4,TGTGCCAGTAGTCAAGAGGGACAGCGTTATGAAAAACTGTTTTTT,CASSQEGQRYEKLFF
TRBV5-6,TRBD2,few,TRBJ2-7,TGTGCCAGCAGCTTCGGGACTAGACTTTACGAGCAGTACTTC,CASSFGTRLYEQYF
TRBV5-4,NA,NA,TRBJ2-7,TGTGCCAGCAGCTACCAGGACAGATACGAGCAGTACTTC,CASSYQDRYEQYF
TRBV21-1,NA,few,TRBJ2-2,TGTGCCAGCAGCAACCCCGGGGAGCTGTTTTTT,CASSNPGELFF
TRBV11-2,NA,once,TRBJ2-7,TGTGCCAGCAGCCAGCTACAGGATTCCGAGCAGTACTTC,CASSQLQDSEQYF
TRBV18,NA,NA,TRBJ2-2,TGTGCCAGCTCACCTGTAGGACACTGGAACACCGGGGAGCTGTTTTTT,CASSPVGHWNTGELFF
TRBV5-1,TRBD2,few,TRBJ2-7,TGCGCCAGCAGCCCCGGGACTAGCGCCACGGAGCAGTACTTC,CASSPGTSATEQYF
TRBV5-1,TRBD2,NA,TRBJ2-7,TGCGCCAGCAGCATTAGCGGGAGGGCGAACGAGCAGTACTTC,CASSISGRANEQYF
TRBV6-5,TRBD2,NA,TRBJ2-1,TGTGCCAGCAGTTACTCGAGGCGGGAGGGCAATGAGCAGTTCTTC,CASSYSRREGNEQFF
TRBV30,TRBD2,NA,TRBJ2-7,TGTGCCTGGAGGCGAAAGGGGCTAGCGGGATACTACGAGCAGTACTTC,CAWRRKGLAGYYEQYF
TRBV29-1,TRBD1,NA,TRBJ1-2,TGCAGCGCCGGTGCGGGCGACAGGGCCTATGGCTACACCTTC,CSAGAGDRAYGYTF